The next 20 T cell receptor beta chains were all read from a single sample in a study of cytomegalovirus exposure and HLA in healthy donors (dated by TCRdb to between 2016 and 2019). Preparation of the library involved the immunoSEQ multiplex PCR assay. A mixture of 60 forward primers for TCR Vbeta segments and 13 reverse primers for TCR Jbeta segments was used in the multiplex PCR. Drawn from immuneACCESS, this table holds only the in-frame rearrangements with V and J called that TCRdb kept. Clones are partly lost; checked studies trace under half to an unresolved V gene and leave the rest unexplained. The sample table holds approximately 150,000 clones, of which 60% to 80% were seen once. The top ten hold approximately 2.9% of the sample. Sequencing input: PBMCs. The source is a woman aged 40-49 years in good health and CMV-seropositive.

The J gene is TRBJ2-3, the V gene TRBV7-2; 8 bases align to TRBD2. Germline V gives CDR1 SGHTA, CDR2 FQGNSA. V was clipped by 2 bases and J by 5 bases; unmatched bases: 6. The CDR3 consists of 15 residues. The CDR3 bases are TGTGCCAGCAGCTTAACATGGCTAGCGGGAGATACGCAGTATTTT. Encoded protein: CASSLTWLAGDTQYF.

The V gene is TRBV7-8, the J gene TRBJ2-7; 9 nucleotides match TRBD2. Germline CDR1 SGHVS, CDR2 FQNEAQ. The CDR3 loop spans 17 amino acids. V dropped 4 bases and J dropped 5; count of bases not matched to a gene: 15. The CDR3 loop is CASSSTLTAGGINEQYF. The CDR3 bases are TGTGCCAGCAGCTCCACGCTCACAGCGGGGGGAATAAACGAGCAGTACTTC.

The chain recombines TRBV4-3 with TRBJ1-4; 8 bases are a match to TRBD1. The CDR3 length is 15 residues. CDR1 is LGHNA, CDR2 YSLEER, per germline. V was pared by 0 bases and J by 5 bases, with 2 bases of the junction left unmatched. The CDR3 loop is CASSQDWDRNEKLFF. The CDR3 DNA sequence: TGCGCCAGCAGCCAAGATTGGGACAGGAATGAAAAACTGTTTTTT.

This clone is a singleton in its sample. Other DNA sequences in this sample translate to the same CDR3. V is TRBV5-1 and J is TRBJ2-7; TRBD2 aligns across 9 bases. The V gene's germline CDR1 is SGHRS and CDR2 YFSETQ. There are 14 residues in the CDR3. V lost 2 bases to trimming and J lost 2 bases; unmatched junction nucleotides: 2. The chain's CDR3 is CASSFSGGTYEQYF. In nucleotides, the CDR3 is TGCGCCAGCAGCTTTAGCGGGGGCACCTACGAGCAGTACTTC.

Here the CDR3 reads CASSHRQHYEQYF. CDR3 in DNA: TGTGCCAGCAGTCACCGACAGCACTACGAGCAGTACTTC. The rearrangement links TRBV6-5 to TRBJ2-7; TRBD1 is a possible D gene (5 bases). Germline V gene lookup returns CDR1 MNHEY and CDR2 SVGAGI. This CDR3 spans 13 amino acids. V was shortened by 5 bases and J by 3 bases, with 11 bases between the two germline ends.

The chain is built from TRBV7-9 and TRBJ2-1; maybe TRBD2 (6 bases). The CDR3 covers 15 residues. CDR1 SEHNR and CDR2 FQNEAQ come from the germline V gene (reference sequence). V lost 0 bases and J lost 7, with 13 bases in between. CDR3 sequence (DNA): TGTGCCAGCAGCTTAGCGACCGGGAGACGGAATGAGCAGTTCTTC. Protein sequence: CASSLATGRRNEQFF.

The chain couples TRBV5-1 to TRBJ1-1, with 8 bases fitting TRBD1. CDR1 and CDR2 (germline): SGHRS, YFSETQ. The V gene end was trimmed by 4 bases and the J gene end by 1 base; junction bases not matched to a gene: 3. This CDR3 has 14 residues. The chain's CDR3 is CASSLGQANTEAFF. In nucleotides, the CDR3 is TGCGCCAGCAGCCTGGGACAGGCGAACACTGAAGCTTTCTTT.

This clone has only a few counts. The chain couples TRBV5-6 to TRBJ2-7; 7 bases map to TRBD1. Germline lookup yields CDR1 SGHDT and CDR2 YYEEEE. Trimming at V came to 6 bases and at J to 3 bases, leaving 12 bases not matched to a gene. The CDR3 sequence is 15 residues long. The CDR3 here is CASNILGQVNYEQYF. Here the CDR3 DNA reads TGTGCCAGCAACATCCTAGGACAGGTAAACTACGAGCAGTACTTC.

Only one count was recorded for this clone. The chain carries TRBV6-5 and TRBJ1-6; the match to TRBD1 covers 10 bases. V shed 2 bases and J 9 bases; nucleotides not matched to a gene: 7. Looked up from germline, CDR1 is MNHEY and CDR2 is SVGAGI. CDR3 length: 16 residues. This chain's CDR3 is CASSYGTGTGVSPLHF. CDR3 coding DNA: TGTGCCAGCAGTTACGGGACCGGGACAGGGGTTTCACCCCTCCACTTT.

The DNA of the CDR3 is TGTGCCTGGACCCGGGACAGGGTTAGCTATGGCTACACCTTC. Residues: CAWTRDRVSYGYTF. The rearrangement joins TRBV30 to TRBJ1-2; 9 bases align to TRBD1. The ends lost 4 bases at V and 4 bases at J; junction bases unmatched: 7. The CDR3 contains 14 residues. CDR1 and CDR2 from the germline V gene are GTSNPN and SVGIG (reference sequence). The whole variable domain, filled in from reference TRBV30 and TRBJ1-2, reads SQTIHQWPATLVQPVGSPLSLECTVEGTSNPNLYWYRQAAGRGLQLLFYSVGIGQISSEVPQNLSASRPQDRQFILSSKKLLLSDSGFYLCAWTRDRVSYGYTFGSGTRLTVV.

The chain has TRBV30 and TRBJ1-5; 9 bases match TRBD1. CDR1 and CDR2 (germline): GTSNPN, SVGIG (reference sequence). Trimming cost V 1 base and J 6 bases; bases outside gene matches: 4. This CDR3 spans 14 amino acids. CDR3 sequence (DNA): TGTGCCTGGAGTGGGACAGGGGTGAGTCAGCCCCAGCATTTT. Encoded protein: CAWSGTGVSQPQHF.

This chain joins TRBV5-6 and TRBJ2-1; 7 bases align to TRBD1. J lost 0 bases, V lost 4 bases, and 7 bases had no gene match. CDR1 and CDR2 (germline): SGHDT, YYEEEE. The CDR3 spans 16 residues. The CDR3 sequence is CASSRDRVSSYNEQFF. CDR3 nucleotides: TGTGCCAGCAGCCGCGACAGGGTCAGCTCCTACAATGAGCAGTTCTTC.

This clone was recorded only once. V is TRBV7-2 and J is TRBJ1-2, with D possibly TRBD1 on 5 matching bases. The CDR3 is 15 residues long. Trimming pared 1 base from V and 3 bases from J, leaving 12 bases between. Germline assignment: CDR1 SGHTA and CDR2 FQGNSA. CDR3 residues: CASSLGQGADYGYTF. Written as DNA, the CDR3 is TGTGCCAGCAGCTTAGGGCAGGGTGCGGACTATGGCTACACCTTC.

This rearrangement joins TRBV10-3 to TRBJ2-1; 8 bases map to TRBD2. The CDR3 is made up of 11 amino acids. J was trimmed by 8 bases and V by 9 bases; bases with no gene match: 3. In germline, CDR1 is ENHRY, CDR2 SYGVKD. The DNA of the CDR3 is TGTGCCATGAGGCGGGGGGATGAGCAGTTCTTC. Protein: CAMRRGDEQFF.

The V call is TRBV11-2, the J call TRBJ1-2; TRBD1 agrees at 9 bases. Trimming removed 5 bases from V and 5 bases from J; junction bases left unmatched: 3. The CDR3 loop spans 13 amino acids. Germline-derived CDR1 and CDR2 are SGHAT and FQNNGV. CDR3: CASSAGQGYGYTF. The CDR3 DNA sequence: TGTGCCAGCAGCGCGGGACAGGGATATGGCTACACCTTC.

This clone appeared a few times. The chain employs TRBV5-6 and TRBJ1-2, with D perhaps matching TRBD1 (6 bases). The CDR3 length is 12 residues. Germline lookup yields CDR1 SGHDT and CDR2 YYEEEE. Trimming took 4 bases from V and 5 from J, leaving 9 bases between them. The CDR3 protein is CASSVTGYGYTF. DNA for the CDR3: TGTGCCAGCAGCGTGACAGGTTATGGCTACACCTTC.

The V gene is TRBV7-2, the J gene TRBJ2-7; unclear D gene. V lost 5 bases to trimming and J lost 1 base, with 12 bases between them. The germline CDR1 and CDR2 sequences are SGHTA and FQGNSA. The CDR3 runs to 14 residues. CDR3: CASSVAAESYEQYF. The CDR3 bases are TGTGCCAGCAGCGTGGCGGCCGAATCCTACGAGCAGTACTTC.

The chain is built from TRBV5-1 and TRBJ2-6, with D possibly TRBD2 on 5 matching bases. Trimming stripped 4 bases from V and 2 bases from J, with 10 bases between. CDR3 length: 15 amino acids. CDR1 is SGHRS, CDR2 YFSETQ, per germline. The CDR3 nucleotides are TGCGCCAGCAGCGAGGACGGGACTGGGGCCAACGTCCTGACTTTC. It yields the protein CASSEDGTGANVLTF.

This clone was detected only a few times. The chain has TRBV14 and TRBJ2-2; the D gene is possibly TRBD1 (5 bases). CDR1 and CDR2 (germline): SGHDN, FVKESK. Trimming pared 2 bases from V and 6 bases from J, leaving 10 bases between. This CDR3 spans 14 amino acids. CDR3 sequence (DNA): TGTGCCAGCAGCCAATCTGTCAGGGCCGGGGAGCTGTTTTTT. It translates to CASSQSVRAGELFF.

The genes are TRBV10-2 and TRBJ2-5; 11 bases fit TRBD2. The V and J ends lost 3 bases and 4 bases, in that order; junction bases with no gene match: 7. The CDR3 totals 16 residues. Germline CDR1 reads WSHSY; CDR2 reads SAAADI. CDR3 bases: TGCGCCAGCAGTGACACTAGCGGGAGCGATAGAGAGACCCAGTACTTC. Translation gives CASSDTSGSDRETQYF.